This is a list of T cell receptor beta chains from one sample in a study of blood T cell repertoires in COVID-19. Assay used: immunoSEQ multiplex PCR; TCRdb lists only in-frame clones, some missing. Of roughly 380,000 clones listed, around 87% were seen once; the top ten hold 1% to 1.5%. Sequencing was done on a sample of PBMCs or T cells enriched from blood (not recorded which). Every receptor here comes from a man aged 25-45 years who had recovered from COVID-19. Each CDR3 is given without its conserved first and last residue. The order of the fields is V gene, clone size, J gene, CDR3 protein. Clone size is given for some rows only: seen once, a few or many times, or a class if the clone is expanded.

TRBV5-1,NA,TRBJ1-3,ASSPDTRLSVAWGQGNTIY
TRBV7-8,NA,TRBJ1-5,ASSFQASSNQPQH
TRBV7-2,NA,TRBJ1-1,ASSLVWTGDTEAF
TRBV6-2/TRBV6-3,NA,TRBJ2-7,ASSQDRPAYEQY
TRBV5-1,NA,TRBJ2-3,ASSSGAGAQGTDTQY
TRBV11-2,NA,TRBJ2-7,ASSLDMWGQQY
TRBV4-1,NA,TRBJ2-7,ASSQVRDRGREQY
TRBV7-9,NA,TRBJ1-5,ASSIGTYRGNQPQH
TRBV6-5,NA,TRBJ1-6,ASSLLGSYSPLH
TRBV10-2,NA,TRBJ2-3,ASRSSGGDTDTQY
TRBV12-3/TRBV12-4,NA,TRBJ2-7,ASSLQGQYEQY
TRBV19,NA,TRBJ1-5,ASSITRESNQPQH
TRBV4-1,NA,TRBJ1-1,ASSQTPQEGTLMNTEAF
TRBV18,NA,TRBJ2-3,ASSPPDQVGSDTQY
TRBV27,once,TRBJ2-5,ASSSGDRETQY
TRBV7-9,NA,TRBJ1-1,ACDLSNTEAF
TRBV4-1,NA,TRBJ1-5,ASSLGQASGQPQH
TRBV14,NA,TRBJ2-7,ASSQELRGRPSNYEQY
TRBV6-2/TRBV6-3,once,TRBJ2-3,ASSLGHLPSTDTQY
TRBV27,NA,TRBJ1-2,ASSLDRAYGYT
TRBV7-9,NA,TRBJ2-5,ASRLGQPFGLEQETQY
TRBV5-4,NA,TRBJ2-1,ASSSGTGANEQF
TRBV7-9,NA,TRBJ2-2,ASRLSGSGELF
TRBV9,NA,TRBJ2-3,ASSVGGRPTDTQY
TRBV6-2/TRBV6-3,NA,TRBJ2-1,ASSHSGGPIGEQF
TRBV11-3,NA,TRBJ2-7,ASSFGGKKY
TRBV5-1,NA,TRBJ1-1,ASSTQGPMNTEAF
TRBV14,NA,TRBJ1-1,ASSQFGGYSDTEAF
TRBV19,NA,TRBJ1-4,ASSRGGTANEKLF
TRBV27,NA,TRBJ2-7,ASSLGQGPYEQY
TRBV3-1/TRBV3-2,NA,TRBJ1-6,ASSQTGGNSPLH
TRBV11-3,NA,TRBJ2-3,ASSPRTSGDTDTQY